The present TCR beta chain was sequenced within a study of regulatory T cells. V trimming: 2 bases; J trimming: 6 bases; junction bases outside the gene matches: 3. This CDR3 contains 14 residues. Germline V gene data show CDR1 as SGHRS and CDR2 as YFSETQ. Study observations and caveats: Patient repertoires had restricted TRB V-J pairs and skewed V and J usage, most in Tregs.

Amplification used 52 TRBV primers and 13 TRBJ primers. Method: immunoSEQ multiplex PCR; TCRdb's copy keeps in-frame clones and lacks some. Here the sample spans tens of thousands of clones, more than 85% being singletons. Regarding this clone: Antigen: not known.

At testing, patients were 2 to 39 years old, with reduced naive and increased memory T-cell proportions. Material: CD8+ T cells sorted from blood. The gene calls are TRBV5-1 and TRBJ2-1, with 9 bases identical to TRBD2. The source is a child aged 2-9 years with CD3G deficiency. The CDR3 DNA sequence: TGCGCCAGCAGCTTAGCGGGAGGCCTCAATGAGCAGTTCTTC. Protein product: CASSLAGGLNEQFF.